A selection of T cell receptor beta chains follows, all from one sample in a study of cytomegalovirus exposure and HLA in healthy donors. Profiling relied on immunoSEQ multiplex PCR, and the TCRdb table lists in-frame clones only, not all of them. The data show around 120,000 clones, about three quarters seen once. The sequenced sample consisted of PBMCs. The receptor set was obtained from a woman between 55 and 75 years old in good health and CMV-seropositive. The CDR3 runs from the conserved cysteine through the conserved F or W. D genes are given only for firm matches. Size is stated for part of the rows, as once, few or many counts, or as a class when the clone is expanded.

>TRBV7-3|TRBD1|-|TRBJ2-7
CASSLSGGYEQYF
TGTGCCAGCAGCTTATCAGGGGGTTACGAGCAGTACTTC
>TRBV6-1|-|-|TRBJ1-1
CASSESGRRTEAFF
TGTGCCAGCAGTGAAAGCGGGAGGAGAACTGAAGCTTTCTTT
>TRBV5-1|TRBD2|-|TRBJ2-5
CASSSPSGGQGETQYF
TGCGCCAGCAGCTCCCCTAGCGGGGGGCAGGGGGAGACCCAGTACTTC
>TRBV5-4|-|once|TRBJ1-2
CASSLAGGDGYTF
TGTGCCAGCAGCTTGGCCGGGGGGGATGGCTACACCTTC
>TRBV7-3|-|-|TRBJ2-1
CASSPRGSTYNEQFF
TGTGCCAGCAGCCCAAGGGGCTCAACCTACAATGAGCAGTTCTTC
>TRBV30|-|once|TRBJ1-4
CAWSEPQSGNEKLFF
TGTGCCTGGAGCGAACCGCAGAGCGGTAATGAAAAACTGTTTTTT
>TRBV6-5|-|-|TRBJ1-2
CASSYSMRANYGYTF
TGTGCCAGCAGTTACTCGATGAGAGCTAACTATGGCTACACCTTC
>TRBV19|-|-|TRBJ1-5
CASKDYSNQPQHF
TGTGCCAGCAAAGACTATAGCAATCAGCCCCAGCATTTT
>TRBV7-9|TRBD1|once|TRBJ1-4
CASSVGGQEWLFF
TGTGCCAGCAGCGTAGGGGGACAGGAGTGGCTGTTTTTT
>TRBV7-6|TRBD2|-|TRBJ2-7
CASSSGLAGNEQYF
TGTGCCAGCAGCTCGGGACTAGCGGGGAACGAGCAGTACTTC
>TRBV7-8|-|few|TRBJ2-7
CASSFSLADEQYF
TGTGCCAGCAGCTTCTCCCTAGCCGACGAGCAGTACTTC
>TRBV2|TRBD1|-|TRBJ1-5
CASSIFRGLDGQPQHF
TGTGCCAGCAGTATTTTCAGGGGGCTAGATGGTCAGCCCCAGCATTTT
>TRBV19|TRBD1|-|TRBJ2-7
CASSIEGAAYEQYF
TGTGCCAGTAGTATCGAGGGGGCGGCCTACGAGCAGTACTTC
>TRBV6-5|-|-|TRBJ2-3
CASTRGGARSDTQYF
TGTGCCAGCACCCGAGGGGGTGCGCGCTCAGATACGCAGTATTTT
>TRBV5-6|-|few|TRBJ1-3
CASSFGMISGNTIYF
TGTGCCAGCAGCTTTGGCATGATCTCTGGAAACACCATATATTTT
>TRBV1|-|few|TRBJ1-5
CTSSPGTSDPGVNQPQHF
TGCACCAGCAGCCCGGGGACAAGCGACCCTGGAGTAAATCAGCCCCAGCATTTT
>TRBV5-6|-|-|TRBJ1-1
CASSLPVNTEAFF
TGTGCCAGCAGCCTTCCGGTGAACACTGAAGCTTTCTTT
>TRBV18|TRBD2|few|TRBJ2-1
CASSPGLAGNNEQFF
TGTGCCAGCTCACCCGGACTAGCGGGGAACAATGAGCAGTTCTTC
>TRBV28|TRBD1|-|TRBJ1-2
CASSSRTGGVYGYTF
TGTGCCAGCAGTTCCCGGACAGGGGGGGTTTATGGCTACACCTTC
>TRBV6-5|-|-|TRBJ1-2
CASSYYYRDKGYTF
TGTGCCAGCAGTTACTATTACCGGGACAAGGGCTACACCTTC
>TRBV7-9|-|-|TRBJ2-5
CASSSRVRETQYF
TGTGCCAGCAGCTCCAGGGTTCGAGAGACCCAGTACTTC
>TRBV19|TRBD1|-|TRBJ2-1
CASSPGQIEQFF
TGTGCCAGTAGCCCGGGACAGATTGAGCAGTTCTTC
>TRBV7-9|-|-|TRBJ1-4
CASSLETEKLFF
TGTGCCAGCAGCTTAGAAACAGAAAAACTGTTTTTT
>TRBV7-9|-|-|TRBJ1-6
CASSLNVGGENSPLHF
TGTGCCAGCAGCTTAAATGTAGGAGGGGAAAATTCACCCCTCCACTTT
>TRBV4-1|TRBD1|-|TRBJ1-5
CASSPRQGYQPQHF
TGTGCCAGCAGCCCCCGACAGGGGTATCAGCCCCAGCATTTT
>TRBV5-1|TRBD2|-|TRBJ2-3
CASSLVSGGTDTQYF
TGCGCCAGCAGCTTGGTTAGCGGGGGCACAGATACGCAGTATTTT
>TRBV7-7|TRBD2|-|TRBJ2-2
CASSLAGGGTGELFF
TGTGCTAGCAGCTTAGCGGGCGGGGGCACCGGGGAGCTGTTTTTT
>TRBV9|TRBD2|-|TRBJ2-5
CASSVGVSGGPTETQYF
TGTGCCAGCAGCGTAGGGGTTAGCGGGGGCCCCACGGAGACCCAGTACTTC
>TRBV5-4|TRBD1|-|TRBJ1-1
CASKGQGNTEAFF
TGTGCCAGCAAAGGACAGGGAAACACTGAAGCTTTCTTT
>TRBV2|-|-|TRBJ1-5
CASSERLQGLTQPQHF
TGTGCCAGCAGTGAAAGACTACAGGGATTAACTCAGCCCCAGCATTTT
>TRBV6-1|TRBD1|-|TRBJ2-7
CASRWTGAIDEQYF
TGTGCCAGCAGGTGGACAGGGGCGATCGACGAGCAGTACTTC
>TRBV6-6|-|-|TRBJ1-2
CASRTGLTENYGYTF
TGTGCCAGCAGAACCGGACTGACGGAAAACTATGGCTACACCTTC
>TRBV9|TRBD2|-|TRBJ2-5
CASTKGAGGLGETQYF
TGTGCCAGCACCAAAGGGGCGGGGGGGCTTGGAGAGACCCAGTACTTC
>TRBV6-5|-|-|TRBJ1-2
CASSYRDTAYGYTF
TGTGCCAGCAGTTATAGGGACACCGCCTATGGCTACACCTTC
>TRBV6-1|TRBD1|-|TRBJ1-2
CASGEVGQGDYGYTF
TGTGCCAGCGGTGAAGTGGGACAGGGGGACTATGGCTACACCTTC
>TRBV7-9|-|-|TRBJ2-1
CASSLVGGGLYNEQFF
TGTGCCAGCAGCTTAGTAGGAGGGGGACTATACAATGAGCAGTTCTTC
>TRBV4-1|TRBD1|-|TRBJ1-2
CASSRQTPTGQGGYTF
TGCGCCAGCAGCCGACAAACACCGACAGGGCAGGGTGGCTACACCTTC
>TRBV5-1|TRBD1|few|TRBJ1-3
CASTSRTGDNTIYF
TGCGCCAGCACCTCTCGGACAGGGGACAACACCATATATTTT
>TRBV7-2|-|-|TRBJ2-5
CASSLASGSGETQYF
TGCGCCAGCAGCTTAGCATCAGGGTCAGGGGAGACCCAGTACTTC
>TRBV18|-|-|TRBJ1-1
CASSPVGRTNTEAFF
TGTGCCAGCTCACCCGTGGGGAGGACGAACACTGAAGCTTTCTTT
>TRBV7-3|-|-|TRBJ2-5
CASSWAEKETQYF
TGTGCCAGCAGCTGGGCAGAGAAAGAGACCCAGTACTTC
>TRBV6-1|-|-|TRBJ1-1
CASSNLGRGTEAFF
TGTGCCAGCAGCAACCTAGGCAGGGGCACTGAAGCTTTCTTT
>TRBV6-5|-|-|TRBJ2-5
CASRVLLAGETQYF
TGTGCCAGCAGGGTCTTGCTGGCGGGGGAGACCCAGTACTTC
>TRBV29-1|TRBD1|-|TRBJ1-1
CSGYRGHTEAFF
TGCAGCGGCTACAGGGGGCATACTGAAGCTTTCTTT
>TRBV6-5|-|-|TRBJ2-5
CASSYSPAGLQETQYF
TGTGCCAGCAGTTACTCGCCGGCGGGGTTGCAAGAGACCCAGTACTTC
>TRBV14|-|-|TRBJ2-2
CASSRGITGELFF
TGTGCCAGCAGCAGGGGAATCACCGGGGAGCTGTTTTTT
>TRBV10-1|-|-|TRBJ2-2
CASSPPGGGELFF
TGCGCCAGCAGCCCCCCCGGGGGCGGGGAGCTGTTTTTT
>TRBV2|TRBD1|-|TRBJ1-5
CASTYETGAQPQHF
TGTGCCAGCACGTACGAGACAGGGGCTCAGCCCCAGCATTTT
>TRBV5-1|-|-|TRBJ1-6
CASSLREAVYSPLRF
TGCGCCAGCAGCTTAAGGGAGGCGGTGTATTCACCCCTCCGCTTT
>TRBV6-6|TRBD1|once|TRBJ1-4
CASTPGQGNEKLFF
TGTGCCAGCACTCCGGGACAGGGAAATGAAAAACTGTTTTTT
>TRBV6-1|TRBD1|-|TRBJ1-2
CAIRWDRGQNTF
TGTGCCATCCGGTGGGACAGGGGGCAAAACACCTTC
>TRBV6-6|-|-|TRBJ1-2
CASSQDRGAYGYTF
TGTGCCAGCAGCCAAGACAGAGGTGCCTATGGCTACACCTTC
>TRBV4-1|TRBD1|once|TRBJ2-1
CASSQPGQGADEQFF
TGCGCCAGCAGCCAACCCGGACAGGGGGCCGATGAGCAGTTCTTC
>TRBV6-5|-|-|TRBJ2-6
CASSRDNSGANVLTF
TGTGCCAGCAGTCGGGACAACTCTGGGGCCAACGTCCTGACTTTC
>TRBV2|-|-|TRBJ1-1
CASRTNYRNTEAFF
TGTGCCAGCCGCACCAATTATAGGAACACTGAAGCTTTCTTT
>TRBV29-1|-|-|TRBJ2-7
CSVEPPNSYEQYF
TGCAGCGTTGAACCCCCTAACTCCTACGAGCAGTACTTC
>TRBV5-1|TRBD1|-|TRBJ1-6
CASSLAGQGDSPLHF
TGCGCCAGCAGCTTGGCCGGACAGGGGGACTCACCCCTCCACTTT
>TRBV6-5|-|-|TRBJ2-7
CATTRLYEGNYEQYF
TGTGCCACCACCCGATTATACGAGGGAAACTACGAGCAGTACTTC